This TCR beta chain was retrieved from a study of blood T cells in healthy people across ages. The study's findings and limits: TCR beta diversity was tightly associated with the proportion of naive T cells.

Regarding this clonotype: What it binds is unknown.

Primers used in a second PCR of about 7 to 12 cycles were a sample-barcoded 5' primer and a J-beta primer mix. TCRdb independently ran MiXCR on the 5' RACE reads; one entry per CDR3 protein. Among about 730,000 distinct CDR3 sequences listed, roughly 43% were seen once. The source is a woman aged 60 to 75 in good health. The sequencing sample was made of blood.

CDR3 region: CSVEAGSGGNTEAFF. The CDR3, as DNA: TGCAGCGTTGAAGCAGGGAGCGGGGGGAACACTGAAGCTTTCTTT. The V call is TRBV29-1, the J call TRBJ1-1; D is perhaps TRBD1 (5 bases). Trimming took off 1 base at V and 1 base at J, with 13 bases between the two ends. The CDR3 runs to 15 residues. CDR1 SQVTM and CDR2 ANQGSEA come from the germline V gene.